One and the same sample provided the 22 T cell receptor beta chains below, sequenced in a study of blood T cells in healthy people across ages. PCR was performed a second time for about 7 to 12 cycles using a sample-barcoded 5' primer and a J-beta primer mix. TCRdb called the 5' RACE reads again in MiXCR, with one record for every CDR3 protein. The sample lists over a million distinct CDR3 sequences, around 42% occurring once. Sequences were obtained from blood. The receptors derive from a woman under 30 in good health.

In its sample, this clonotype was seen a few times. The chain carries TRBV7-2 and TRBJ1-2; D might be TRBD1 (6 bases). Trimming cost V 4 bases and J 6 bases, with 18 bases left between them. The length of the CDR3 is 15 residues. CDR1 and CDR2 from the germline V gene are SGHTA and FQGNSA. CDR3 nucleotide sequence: TGTGCCAGCAGCTCCAGGGGAACAGTCAAGGATGGCTACACCTTC. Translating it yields CASSSRGTVKDGYTF.

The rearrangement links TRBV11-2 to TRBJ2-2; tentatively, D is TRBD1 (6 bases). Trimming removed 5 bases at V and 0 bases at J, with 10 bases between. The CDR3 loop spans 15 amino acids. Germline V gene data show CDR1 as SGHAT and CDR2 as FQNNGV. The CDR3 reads CASSAQGANTGELFF. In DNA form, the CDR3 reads TGTGCCAGCAGCGCACAGGGCGCGAACACCGGGGAGCTGTTTTTT. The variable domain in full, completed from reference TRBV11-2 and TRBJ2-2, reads EAGVAQSPRYKIIEKRQSVAFWCNPISGHATLYWYQQILGQGPKLLIQFQNNGVVDDSQLPKDRFSAERLKGVDSTLKIQPAKLEDSAVYLCASSAQGANTGELFFGEGSRLTVL.

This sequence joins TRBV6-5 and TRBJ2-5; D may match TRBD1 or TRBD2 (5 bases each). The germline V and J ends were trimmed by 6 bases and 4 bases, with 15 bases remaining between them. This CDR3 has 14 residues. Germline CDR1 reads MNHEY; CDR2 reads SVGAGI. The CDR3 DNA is TGTGCCAGCAGGGAACCGGGACCCGGAGAGACCCAGTACTTC. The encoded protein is CASREPGPGETQYF.

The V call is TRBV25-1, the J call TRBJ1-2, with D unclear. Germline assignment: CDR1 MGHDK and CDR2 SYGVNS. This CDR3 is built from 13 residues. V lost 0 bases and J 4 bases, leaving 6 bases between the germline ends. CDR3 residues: CASSEYDSYGYTF. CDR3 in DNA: TGTGCCAGCAGTGAATATGATTCCTATGGCTACACCTTC.

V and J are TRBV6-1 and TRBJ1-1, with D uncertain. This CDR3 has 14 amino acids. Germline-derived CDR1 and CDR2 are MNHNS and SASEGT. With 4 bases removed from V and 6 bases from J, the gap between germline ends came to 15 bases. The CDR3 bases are TGTGCCAGCAGTGCTATCCGGGTCGGCGCTGAAGCTTTCTTT. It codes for CASSAIRVGAEAFF.

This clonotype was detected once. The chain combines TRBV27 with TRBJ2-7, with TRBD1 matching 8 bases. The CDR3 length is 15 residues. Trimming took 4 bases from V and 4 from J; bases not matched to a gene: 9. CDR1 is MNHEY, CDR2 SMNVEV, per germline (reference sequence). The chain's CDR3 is CASSWRQGAGYEQYF. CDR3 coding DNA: TGTGCCAGCAGTTGGAGGCAGGGGGCGGGATACGAGCAGTACTTC.

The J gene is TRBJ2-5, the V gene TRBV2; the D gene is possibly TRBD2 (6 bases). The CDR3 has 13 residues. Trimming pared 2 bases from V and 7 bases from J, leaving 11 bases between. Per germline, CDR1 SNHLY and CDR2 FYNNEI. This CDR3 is CASSETGVGTQYF. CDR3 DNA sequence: TGTGCCAGCAGTGAAACGGGAGTAGGGACCCAGTACTTC.

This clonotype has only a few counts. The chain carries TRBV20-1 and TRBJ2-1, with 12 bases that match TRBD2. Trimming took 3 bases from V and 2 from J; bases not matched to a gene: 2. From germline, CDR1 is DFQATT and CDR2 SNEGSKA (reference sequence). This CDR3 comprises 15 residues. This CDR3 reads CSARGTSGPYNEQFF. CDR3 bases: TGCAGTGCTAGGGGGACTAGCGGGCCCTACAATGAGCAGTTCTTC.

CDR3 coding DNA: TGTGCCACTAACCCACAGGTCGTTAGCTACGAGCAGTACTTC. This gives the protein CATNPQVVSYEQYF. This chain joins TRBV6-1 and TRBJ2-7; perhaps TRBD1 as D (5 bases). The CDR3 loop spans 14 amino acids. The V gene lost 10 bases and the J gene lost 3 bases, with 19 bases spanning the gap. Germline CDR1 and CDR2: MNHNS and SASEGT.

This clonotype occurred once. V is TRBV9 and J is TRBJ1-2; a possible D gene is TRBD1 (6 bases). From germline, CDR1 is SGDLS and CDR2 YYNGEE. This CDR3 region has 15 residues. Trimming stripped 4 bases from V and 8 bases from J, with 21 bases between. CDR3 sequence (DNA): TGTGCCAGCAGCCCGGGGGGGTCTACCCAGGGGGGCTACACCTTC. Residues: CASSPGGSTQGGYTF.

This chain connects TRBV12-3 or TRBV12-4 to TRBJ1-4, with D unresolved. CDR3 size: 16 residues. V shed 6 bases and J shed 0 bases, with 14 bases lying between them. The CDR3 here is CASSPATDSTNEKLFF. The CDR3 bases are TGTGCCAGCAGCCCCGCGACGGACTCAACTAATGAAAAACTGTTTTTT.

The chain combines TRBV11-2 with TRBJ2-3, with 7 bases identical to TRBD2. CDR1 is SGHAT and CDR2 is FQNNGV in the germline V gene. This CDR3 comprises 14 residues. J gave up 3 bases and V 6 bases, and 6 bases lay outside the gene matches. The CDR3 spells CASSRGVGTDTQYF. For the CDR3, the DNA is TGTGCCAGCAGTCGGGGGGTGGGTACAGATACGCAGTATTTT.

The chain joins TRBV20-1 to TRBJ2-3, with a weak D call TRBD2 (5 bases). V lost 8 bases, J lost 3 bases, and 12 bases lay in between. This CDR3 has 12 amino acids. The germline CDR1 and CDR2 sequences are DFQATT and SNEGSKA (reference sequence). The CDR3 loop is CSSTLVTDTQYF. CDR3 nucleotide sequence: TGCAGTTCTACACTAGTAACAGATACGCAGTATTTT.

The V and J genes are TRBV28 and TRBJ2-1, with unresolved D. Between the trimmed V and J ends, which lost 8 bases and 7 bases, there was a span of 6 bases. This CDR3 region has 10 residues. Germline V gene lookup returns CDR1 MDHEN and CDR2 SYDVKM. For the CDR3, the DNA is TGTGCCAGCGACAAGAATGAGCAGTTCTTC. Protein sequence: CASDKNEQFF.

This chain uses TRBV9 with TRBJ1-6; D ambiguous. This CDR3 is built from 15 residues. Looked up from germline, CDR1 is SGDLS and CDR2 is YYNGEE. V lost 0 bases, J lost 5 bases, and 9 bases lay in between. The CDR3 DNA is TGTGCCAGCAGCGTAGCAGTAAGGCATAATTCACCCCTCCACTTT. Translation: CASSVAVRHNSPLHF. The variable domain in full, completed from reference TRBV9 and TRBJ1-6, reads DSGVTQTPKHLITATGQRVTLRCSPRSGDLSVYWYQQSLDQGLQFLIQYYNGEERAKGNILERFSAQQFPDLHSELNLSSLELGDSALYFCASSVAVRHNSPLHFGNGTRLTVT.

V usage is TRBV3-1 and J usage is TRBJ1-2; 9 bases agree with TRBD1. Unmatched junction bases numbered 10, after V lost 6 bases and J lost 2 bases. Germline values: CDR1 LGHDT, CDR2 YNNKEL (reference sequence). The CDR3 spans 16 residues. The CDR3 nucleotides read TGTGCCAGCAGAAACAGGGGGCTCGGGGAAAACTATGGCTACACCTTC. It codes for CASRNRGLGENYGYTF.

The CDR3 sequence: CSVDPDETAPRHYEQYF. In nucleotides, the CDR3 is TGCAGCGTTGATCCGGACGAGACAGCTCCCAGGCACTACGAGCAGTACTTC. The V gene is TRBV29-1, the J gene TRBJ2-7; a weak D match, TRBD1 (5 bases). There are 17 residues in the CDR3. Germline assignment: CDR1 SQVTM and CDR2 ANQGSEA. The germline V and J ends were trimmed by 3 bases and 3 bases, with 24 bases remaining between them.

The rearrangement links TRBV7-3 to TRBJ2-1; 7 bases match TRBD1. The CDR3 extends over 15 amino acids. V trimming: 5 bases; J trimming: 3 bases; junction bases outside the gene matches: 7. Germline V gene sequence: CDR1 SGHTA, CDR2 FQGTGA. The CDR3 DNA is TGTGCCAGCAGCGAACAGGGGCCGTTCTACAATGAGCAGTTCTTC. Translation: CASSEQGPFYNEQFF.

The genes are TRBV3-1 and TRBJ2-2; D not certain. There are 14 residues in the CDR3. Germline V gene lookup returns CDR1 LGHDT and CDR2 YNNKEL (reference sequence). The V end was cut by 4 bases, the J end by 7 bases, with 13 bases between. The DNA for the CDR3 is TGTGCCAGCAGCCCCGTACTCCACGGCGGGGAGCTGTTTTTT. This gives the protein CASSPVLHGGELFF.

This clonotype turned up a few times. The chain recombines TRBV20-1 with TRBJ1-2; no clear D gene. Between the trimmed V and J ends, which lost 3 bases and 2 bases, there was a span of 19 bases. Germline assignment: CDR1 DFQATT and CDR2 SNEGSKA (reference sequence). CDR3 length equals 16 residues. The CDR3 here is CSARRLGGQFNYGYTF. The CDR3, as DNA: TGCAGTGCTAGGAGGTTGGGCGGGCAATTCAACTATGGCTACACCTTC.

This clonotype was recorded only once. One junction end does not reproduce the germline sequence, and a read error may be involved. The CDR3 coding sequence is TGCAGCGTTGAAGAGGCCGGGACCCGGCATGGCCACACCTTC. Its translation is CSVEEAGTRHGHTF. J is TRBJ1-2 and V is TRBV29-1, with TRBD1 as a possible D gene (5 bases). Germline loops: CDR1 SQVTM, CDR2 ANQGSEA. CDR3 length equals 14 residues.

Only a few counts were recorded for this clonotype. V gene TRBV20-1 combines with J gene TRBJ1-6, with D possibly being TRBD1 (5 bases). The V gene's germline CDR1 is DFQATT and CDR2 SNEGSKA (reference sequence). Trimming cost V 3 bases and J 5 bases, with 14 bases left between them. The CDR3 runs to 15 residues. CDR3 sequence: CSASSADRNNSPLHF. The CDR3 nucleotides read TGCAGTGCTAGTTCAGCCGACAGAAATAATTCACCCCTCCACTTT.